This TCR beta chain was retrieved from a study of shared clonotypes between healthy human individuals. Assay used: immunoSEQ multiplex PCR; TCRdb lists only in-frame clones, some missing. The table records approximately 2.5 million clones, 93% of them present only once. Germline trimming cut 4 bases from V and 8 bases from J; bases unmatched to any gene: 4. This CDR3 spans 13 amino acids. Germline values: CDR1 LGHNA, CDR2 YSLEER. The TCR was taken from a young man in good health. Some clones in this sample may be carry-over from other donors' samples. The chain recombines TRBV4-3 with TRBJ2-1, with 8 bases identical to TRBD2. The sequenced sample consisted of naive CD4+ T cells from PBMCs. Subset reported: CD45RA+ positively selected. CDR3 DNA sequence: TGCGCCAGCAGCCGGACTAGCTCGGATGAGCAGTTCTTC. This encodes CASSRTSSDEQFF.